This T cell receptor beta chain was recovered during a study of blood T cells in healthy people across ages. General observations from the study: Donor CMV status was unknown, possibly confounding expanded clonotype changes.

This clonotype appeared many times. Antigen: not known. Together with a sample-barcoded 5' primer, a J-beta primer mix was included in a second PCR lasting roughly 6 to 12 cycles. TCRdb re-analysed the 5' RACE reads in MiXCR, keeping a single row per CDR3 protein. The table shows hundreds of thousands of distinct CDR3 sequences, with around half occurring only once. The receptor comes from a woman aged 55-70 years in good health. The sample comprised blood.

The CDR3: CASSVNGWAEDIQYF. The CDR3 DNA reads as TGTGCCAGCAGCGTAAATGGGTGGGCCGAGGACATTCAGTACTTC. This chain joins TRBV9 and TRBJ2-4; D ambiguous. Germline CDR1 SGDLS, CDR2 YYNGEE. The CDR3 spans 15 residues. Trimming took off 1 base at V and 8 bases at J, with 16 bases between the two ends.